This passage covers 11 T cell receptor beta chains from one sample sequenced in a study of tumor-infiltrating lymphocytes in primary liver carcinoma. It was from roughly 20-30 mg of unsorted bulk tissue that RNA and DNA were co-extracted. Synthesis of TCR beta cDNA was carried out from around 540 ng total RNA with a constant-region primer. Three-round nested multiplex PCR performed with slightly modified ARM-PCR produced the TCR beta libraries. TRBV1-TRBV30 forward primers paired with a C-beta reverse primer were used in the first two PCR rounds, which ran 9 to 10 cycles each. A single record per CDR3 protein comes from TCRdb applying MiXCR to the multiplex PCR reads. The table has 100,000 to 150,000 distinct CDR3 sequences, 64% seen once. Material for sequencing was liver tumor tissue from sampling region 3. Subset defined: tumor region T3, left-lateral pole. Source of these receptors: a woman aged 55-70 years with primary liver carcinoma and hepatitis B virus infection.

With respect to this clonotype: A much larger clone sits a single nucleotide away, making a read error possible. The CDR3 end shows no conserved phenylalanine or tryptophan, and so a read error is likely. V gene TRBV5-4 combines with J gene TRBJ1-1; D call uncertain. The V gene's germline CDR1 is SGHNT and CDR2 YYREEE (reference sequence). V lost 4 bases, J lost 6 bases, and 13 bases lay in between. This CDR3 is 13 amino acids long. The CDR3 DNA is TGTGCCAGCAGCCCCCAAACAGAAGCTGAAGCTTTCATT. Amino acids: CASSPQTEAEAFI.

This clonotype is a singleton in its sample. One base away lies a much larger clone, so this may be a sequencing read error. The chain joins TRBV5-1 to TRBJ2-5; 12 nucleotides match TRBD2. CDR3 length: 15 amino acids. V gave up 5 bases and J gave up 5 bases; unmatched junction bases: 7. CDR1 is SGHRS and CDR2 is YFSETQ in the germline V gene. The CDR3 here is CASRTSGRQGETQYF. CDR3 DNA: TGCGCCAGCAGGACTAGCGGGAGACAGGGGGAGACCCAGTACTTC.

With regard to this clonotype: Because the CDR3 is missing its conserved closing phenylalanine or tryptophan, this is likely a read error. The chain recombines TRBV29-1 with TRBJ2-1; D call uncertain. Germline V lookup: CDR1 SQVTM, CDR2 ANQGSEA. This CDR3 contains 13 residues. CDR3: CSVGSAGYDEQFL. The CDR3 DNA is TGCAGCGTTGGGTCAGCCGGCTACGATGAGCAGTTCTTA.

To note about this clonotype: At one end the junction does not follow the germline gene, possibly because of a read error. This chain links TRBV12-3 or TRBV12-4 with TRBJ1-1; TRBD1 aligns across 7 bases. This CDR3 spans 14 amino acids. The CDR3 DNA follows: TGTGGCAGCAGTCCCGACGACAGGGACACTGAGGCTTTCTTT. Residues: CGSSPDDRDTEAFF.

As concerns this clonotype: Given a much more abundant clone one base away, this may be a read error. The chain carries TRBV14 and TRBJ2-5, with D hard to call. The germline V gene has CDR1 SGHDN and CDR2 FVKESK. The CDR3 sequence is 14 residues long. The CDR3 nucleotides read TGTGCCAGCAGCCAAGAATTGTACCAAGAGATCCAGTACTTC. This gives the protein CASSQELYQEIQYF.

This clonotype has at least ten counts. The V and J genes are TRBV5-4 and TRBJ2-5; D may be TRBD1 (6 bases). The CDR3 covers 14 residues. V was clipped by 4 bases and J by 2 bases, with 12 bases between them. Germline assignment: CDR1 SGHNT and CDR2 YYREEE (reference sequence). The CDR3 loop reads CASSAGEGQETQYF. The CDR3 region has the DNA TGTGCCAGCAGCGCAGGGGAAGGTCAAGAGACCCAGTACTTC.

By frequency in the sample, this clonotype is medium-sized (0.01 to 0.1%). The J gene is TRBJ2-7, the V gene TRBV11-2, with D perhaps assigned TRBD1 or TRBD2 (6 bases each). The germline gives CDR1 SGHAT, CDR2 FQNNGV. Trimming shortened V by 3 bases and J by 2 bases, and 8 bases separated the two germline ends. CDR3 length: 13 amino acids. The CDR3 here is CASSFGGPYEQYF. The CDR3 region has the DNA TGTGCCAGCAGCTTTGGGGGGCCCTACGAGCAGTACTTC.

There are a few counts of this clonotype. One junction end does not reproduce the germline sequence, and a read error may be involved. This chain connects TRBV11-3 to TRBJ2-2; 8 nucleotides match TRBD2. Germline CDR1 reads SGHNT; CDR2 reads YENEEA. This CDR3 region has 14 residues. The CDR3 DNA follows: TGTACCAGCGGTGCGGGGGGACCGACCGGGGAACTGTTTTTT. This translates into CTSGAGGPTGELFF.

This clonotype was recorded many times. This rearrangement joins TRBV4-1 to TRBJ1-2; 7 positions agree with TRBD1. CDR3 size: 14 residues. Germline V gene data show CDR1 as MGHRA and CDR2 as YSYEKL. J gave up 3 bases and V 2 bases, and 3 bases lay outside the gene matches. CDR3 amino acids: CASSQSGTDYGYTF. CDR3 bases: TGCGCCAGCAGCCAATCCGGGACAGACTATGGCTACACCTTC.

Worth noting for this clonotype: A much larger clone lies one base from this, so it may be a read error. The chain joins TRBV18 to TRBJ2-3; 8 nucleotides align to TRBD2. The germline V gene encodes CDR1 KGHSH and CDR2 LQKENI. This CDR3 comprises 17 residues. The CDR3 here is CVSSPRSSGSYADTQYF. The CDR3 bases are TGTGTCAGCTCACCACGGTCGAGCGGGAGTTACGCAGATACGCAGTATTTT.

This clonotype appeared a few times. The chain links TRBV19 to TRBJ2-3, with TRBD1 as a possible D gene (5 bases). This CDR3 comprises 12 residues. The V gene lost 6 bases and the J gene lost 3 bases, with 7 bases spanning the gap. CDR1 is LNHDA and CDR2 is SQIVND in the germline V gene (reference sequence). CDR3 amino acids: CASRGDTDTQYF. In DNA, the CDR3 is TGTGCCAGTAGAGGGGATACAGATACGCAGTATTTT.